A single sample is the source of the 7 T cell receptor beta chains below, sequenced in a study of regulatory T cells in long-lasting Graves disease. The time point: persistent/refractory GD, antithyroid drugs over 5 years with positive TRAb. PBMCs were the source of the RNA used for TCR sequencing. iRepertoire HTBI primers and Arm-PCR of CDR3 regions built TCR beta libraries. TCRdb called the multiplex PCR reads again in MiXCR, with one record for every CDR3 protein. Of around 400,000 distinct CDR3 sequences in the sample, less than 25% were seen once. Material: peripheral blood mononuclear cells (PBMCs), obtained when the disease was refractory, from a patient treated with antithyroid drugs. These receptors were collected from a female donor with Graves disease.

With regard to this clonotype: A much larger clone differs by one base, so this may be a read error. CDR3 in DNA: TGTGCCAGCAGCTTGGCTGGGGACCCCGCAACTAATGAAAAACTGTTTTTT. Amino acid sequence: CASSLAGDPATNEKLFF. This rearrangement joins TRBV5-6 to TRBJ1-4; D perhaps matches TRBD1 (5 bases). The CDR3 is made up of 17 amino acids. The germline gives CDR1 SGHDT, CDR2 YYEEEE. The V gene lost 0 bases and the J gene lost 0 bases, with 12 bases spanning the gap. The variable domain in full, completed from reference TRBV5-6 and TRBJ1-4, reads DAGVTQSPTHLIKTRGQQVTLRCSPKSGHDTVSWYQQALGQGPQFIFQYYEEEERQRGNFPDRFSGHQFPNYSSELNVNALLLGDSALYLCASSLAGDPATNEKLFFGSGTQLSVL.

This clonotype was counted many times. The gene calls are TRBV3-1 and TRBJ2-2, with no clear D. Trimming took off 1 base at V and 6 bases at J, with 3 bases between the two ends. CDR1 is LGHDT, CDR2 YNNKEL, per germline (reference sequence). CDR3 length: 12 residues. CDR3 loop: CASSQVAGELFF. The CDR3, as DNA: TGTGCCAGCAGCCAAGTTGCCGGGGAGCTGTTTTTT.

In this sample, this clonotype turned up a few times. The chain employs TRBV18 and TRBJ2-7; 8 positions agree with TRBD2. Looked up from germline, CDR1 is KGHSH and CDR2 is LQKENI. The CDR3 is made up of 14 amino acids. V dropped 5 bases and J dropped 6; count of bases not matched to a gene: 9. The CDR3 loop reads CASSRAGGSGEQYF. The DNA of the CDR3 is TGTGCCAGCTCAAGGGCGGGAGGATCGGGCGAGCAGTACTTC.

This sequence joins TRBV9 and TRBJ1-5; D uncertain. Germline V gene data show CDR1 as SGDLS and CDR2 as YYNGEE. V lost 0 bases, J lost 0 bases, and 13 bases lay in between. The CDR3 loop spans 17 amino acids. The CDR3 coding sequence is TGTGCCAGCAGCGTAGGCCCCCAGCCCTATAGCAATCAGCCCCAGCATTTT. Its translation: CASSVGPQPYSNQPQHF.

In this sample, this clonotype turned up many times. The gene calls are TRBV27 and TRBJ2-7, with 7 nucleotides matching TRBD2. This CDR3 spans 14 amino acids. The trim removed 3 bases at V and 2 bases at J, leaving 4 bases unmatched. Germline CDR1 MNHEY, CDR2 SMNVEV (reference sequence). The DNA for the CDR3 is TGTGCCAGCAGTTTGGCTAGCGGAACCTACGAGCAGTACTTC. It translates to CASSLASGTYEQYF.

This clonotype was counted many times. The chain recombines TRBV5-1 with TRBJ1-4, with D unclear. The CDR3 length is 13 residues. Trimming took 0 bases from V and 6 from J, leaving 6 bases between them. Looked up from germline, CDR1 is SGHRS and CDR2 is YFSETQ. This CDR3 is CASSLESHEKLFF. CDR3 sequence (DNA): TGCGCCAGCAGCTTGGAGAGTCATGAAAAACTGTTTTTT. The whole variable domain, remainder taken from reference TRBV5-1 and TRBJ1-4, is KAGVTQTPRYLIKTRGQQVTLSCSPISGHRSVSWYQQTPGQGLQFLFEYFSETQRNKGNFPGRFSGRQFSNSRSEMNVSTLELGDSALYLCASSLESHEKLFFGSGTQLSVL.

The chain is built from TRBV20-1 and TRBJ2-6; D uncertain. The length of the CDR3 is 15 residues. Per germline, CDR1 DFQATT and CDR2 SNEGSKA (reference sequence). Deletions cut 0 bases from V and 1 base from J, with 7 bases between. DNA for the CDR3: TGCAGTGCTAGAGATCTTAGTTCTGGGGCCAACGTCCTGACTTTC. It specifies CSARDLSSGANVLTF.